The T cell receptor (beta chain) under discussion was sequenced for a study of vaccination and CD4 T cells after COVID-19. Overall study context: The authors used overlapping spike peptides from SARS-CoV-2, HCoV-NL63, HCoV-OC43 and HCoV-229E to stimulate cells. The authors gave control cultures a CEFX pool, an HIV-1 Nef pool, or no peptide.

Trimming removed 2 bases from V and 6 bases from J, with 10 bases in between. CDR1 and CDR2 (germline): SGHDT, YYEEEE. The CDR3 is 13 residues long. This clonotype has just a few counts. Its antigen is unknown. The Oncomine TCR Beta short-read assay was applied to DNA of cultured CD4+ T cells. One entry per CDR3 protein, called by TCRdb with MiXCR from the PCR reads. The sample comprises thousands of distinct CDR3 sequences, 30% to 40% of which are singletons, and about 34% rests with the top ten. The study, taken as a whole, reports: In median terms, SARS-CoV-2-reactive clonotypes went from about 20 to 38, a nonsignificant rise.

Described treatment: approximately nine-day PBMC culture with coronavirus spike peptide pools or control peptides (ViraFEST assay). It was before the COVID-19 pandemic (2011-2018) that the unexposed donor's CD4+ T cells were collected. Sequencing input: CD4+ T cells from blood, cultured in vitro. The rearrangement uses TRBV5-6 and TRBJ2-3; D is uncertain. The sequence was obtained from a human donor in good health. The CDR3 bases are TGTGCCAGCAGCTTAGTGCATGGGGATACGCAGTATTTT. Protein: CASSLVHGDTQYF.